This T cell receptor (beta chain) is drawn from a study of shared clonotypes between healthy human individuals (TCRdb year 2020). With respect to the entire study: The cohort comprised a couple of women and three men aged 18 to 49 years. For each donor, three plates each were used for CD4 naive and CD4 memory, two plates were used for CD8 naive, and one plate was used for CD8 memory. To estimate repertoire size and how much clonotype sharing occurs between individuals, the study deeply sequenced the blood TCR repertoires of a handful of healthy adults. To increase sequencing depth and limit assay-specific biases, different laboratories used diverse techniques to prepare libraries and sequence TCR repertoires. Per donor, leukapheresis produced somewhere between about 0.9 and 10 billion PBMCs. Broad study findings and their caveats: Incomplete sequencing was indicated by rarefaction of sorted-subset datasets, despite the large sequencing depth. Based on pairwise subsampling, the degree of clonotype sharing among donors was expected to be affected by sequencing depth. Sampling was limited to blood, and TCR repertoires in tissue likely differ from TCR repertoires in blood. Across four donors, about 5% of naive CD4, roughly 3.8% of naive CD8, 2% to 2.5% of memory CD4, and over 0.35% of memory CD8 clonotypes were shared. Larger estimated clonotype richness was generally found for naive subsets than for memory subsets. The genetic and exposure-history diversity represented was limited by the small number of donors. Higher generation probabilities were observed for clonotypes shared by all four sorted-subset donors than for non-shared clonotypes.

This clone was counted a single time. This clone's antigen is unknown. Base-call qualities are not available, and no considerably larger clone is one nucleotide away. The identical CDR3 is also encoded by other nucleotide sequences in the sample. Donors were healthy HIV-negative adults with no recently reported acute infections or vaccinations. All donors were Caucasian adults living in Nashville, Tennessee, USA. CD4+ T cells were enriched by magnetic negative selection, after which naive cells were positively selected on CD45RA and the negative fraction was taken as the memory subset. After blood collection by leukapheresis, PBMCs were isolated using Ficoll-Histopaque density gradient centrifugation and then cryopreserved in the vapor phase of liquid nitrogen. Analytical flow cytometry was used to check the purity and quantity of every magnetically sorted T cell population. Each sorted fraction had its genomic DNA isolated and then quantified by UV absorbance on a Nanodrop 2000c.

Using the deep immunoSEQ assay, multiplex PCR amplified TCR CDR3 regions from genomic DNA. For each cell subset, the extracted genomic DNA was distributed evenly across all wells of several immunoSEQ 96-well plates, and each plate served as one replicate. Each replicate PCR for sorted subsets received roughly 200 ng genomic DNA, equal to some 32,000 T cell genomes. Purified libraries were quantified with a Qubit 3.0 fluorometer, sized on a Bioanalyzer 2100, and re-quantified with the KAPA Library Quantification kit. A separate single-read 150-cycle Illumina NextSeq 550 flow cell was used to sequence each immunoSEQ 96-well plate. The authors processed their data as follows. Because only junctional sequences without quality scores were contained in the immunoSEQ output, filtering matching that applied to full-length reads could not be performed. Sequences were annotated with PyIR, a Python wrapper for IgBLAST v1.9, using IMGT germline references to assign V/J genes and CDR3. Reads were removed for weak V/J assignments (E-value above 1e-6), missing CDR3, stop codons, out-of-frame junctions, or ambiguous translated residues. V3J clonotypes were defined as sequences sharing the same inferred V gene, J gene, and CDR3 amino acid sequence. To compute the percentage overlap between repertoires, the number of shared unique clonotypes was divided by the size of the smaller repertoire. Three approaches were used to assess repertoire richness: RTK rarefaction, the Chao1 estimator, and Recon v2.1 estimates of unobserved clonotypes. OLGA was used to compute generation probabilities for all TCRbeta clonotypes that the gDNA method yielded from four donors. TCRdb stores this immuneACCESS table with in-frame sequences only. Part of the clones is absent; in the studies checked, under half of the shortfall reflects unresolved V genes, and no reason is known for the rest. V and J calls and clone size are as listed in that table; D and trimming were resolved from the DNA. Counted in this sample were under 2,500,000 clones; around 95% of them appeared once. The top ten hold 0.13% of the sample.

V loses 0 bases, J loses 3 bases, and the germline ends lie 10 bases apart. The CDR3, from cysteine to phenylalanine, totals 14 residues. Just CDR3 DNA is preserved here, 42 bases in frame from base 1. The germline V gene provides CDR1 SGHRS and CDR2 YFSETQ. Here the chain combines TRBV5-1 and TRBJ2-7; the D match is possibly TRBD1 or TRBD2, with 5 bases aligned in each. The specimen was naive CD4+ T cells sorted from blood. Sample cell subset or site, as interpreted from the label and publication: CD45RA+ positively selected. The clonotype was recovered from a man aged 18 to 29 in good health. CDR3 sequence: CASSLGGTGYEQYF. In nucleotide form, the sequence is TGCGCCAGCAGCTTGGGTGGGACGGGCTACGAGCAGTACTTC.